This T cell receptor (beta chain) came from a study of early stage breast cancer tumors (TCRdb year 2017). Regarding the study in general: Of the roughly 15 invasive breast tumors, approximately 11 were found to be estrogen receptor-positive, progesterone receptor-positive and HER2-negative. Most of the 12 ER+/PR+/HER2- tumors were invasive ductal carcinomas, while the other four were invasive lobular carcinomas. On average, each sample had roughly 9.5-fold read coverage. A total of about 2.9 million templates, representing around 1.2 million unique clonotypes, were detected across all samples.

Two independent genomic DNA replicates were amplified for each sample, with approximately 0.5 ug used for blood and around 1.5 ug for tumor or normal breast. Following the manufacturer's instructions, the ImmunoSeq Intro kit was used to carry out TCRB sequencing on genomic DNA. Multiplex PCR ran approximately 29 cycles with proprietary primers and spike-in control sequences for absolute quantification. Single-end 150-bp reads were used to sequence an 87-bp fragment spanning the CDR3 plus the flanking V and J genes. Each lane of an Illumina MiSeq running version 3.0 chemistry carried seven multiplexed samples, with two replicates apiece. The authors' pipeline ran thus. The vendor's proprietary pipeline handled the raw data processing, merging both replicates into a single result for each sample. To define clonotypes, the study grouped productive rearrangements that shared the V-gene family, CDR3 amino acid sequence and J-gene segment. To compute clonality, the normalized Shannon entropy (Pielou evenness) of TCRB abundances was subtracted from 1. T cell density was estimated by dividing total templates by the number of input cells inferred from the DNA input amount. Recon, run with its default parameters, was used to estimate overall repertoire diversity and clonality. Clonotypes with over 0.1% abundance in tumor and at least 32-fold higher abundance in tumor than in normal breast were defined as tumor-enriched. In its TCRdb copy, this immuneACCESS table keeps in-frame sequences only and misses some clones. Where compared with another copy, unresolved V genes explain less than half of these, and the others have no known cause. Clone size and the V and J calls come from that table; the DNA yielded D and trimming. This sample has 5,500 to 7,000 clones in its table, and about 62% of those were observed once. About 13% of the sample is taken by the ten largest.

Adjacent normal breast tissue was collected about 2-4 cm away from the tumor, rinsed in PBS and stored in prechilled RNAlater. Because normal breast tissue has high lipid content and low cell density, getting sufficient DNA from normal breast tissue often required about 100-310 mg of tissue. The study profiled bulk TCR beta-chain repertoires in matched peripheral blood, tumor and adjacent normal breast tissue taken from over 15 patients with early-stage breast cancer. The Qiagen AllPrep DNA/RNA Mini kit was used to extract genomic DNA. Concerning this clone: Its antigen specificity is not known. Base qualities are missing; no much larger clone stands one base away.

Trimming accounts for 3 bases at V and 5 bases at J, while the number of junction bases matched to no gene is 9. CDR1 and CDR2 are drawn from the germline V gene (reference sequence): LNHNV, YYDKDF. The CDR3 spans 16 residues, from the cysteine through the phenylalanine. CDR3 DNA is the only sequence kept; it has 48 bases, read in frame from the first base. Overall study results and their limits: Tumors showed roughly 2.3-fold higher T cell density and higher clonality than adjacent normal breast tissue. Enriched TCRB sequences shared across patients were found to be mostly commonly generated sequences that were unlikely to play an important role in the tumor microenvironment. Because the cohort was small, a breakdown by tumor subtype could not be done. Sequencing bulk genomic DNA from unsorted cells could not capture chain pairing or functional markers like CD4, CD8 and FOXP3. Repertoires from blood and normal breast were more alike than repertoires from blood and tumor, and in about 85% of the 16 patients, comparing each tissue with blood separated tumor from normal.

The V gene is TRBV15 and the J gene is TRBJ2-5, with 10 junctional bases fitting TRBD1. The sequenced sample was normal breast tissue next to the tumor. The source is a person aged 50 to 59 with breast cancer. The nucleotide sequence reads TGTGCCACCAGCAGGTGGGACAGGGGAGCAAGGGAGACCCAGTACTTC. Its product reads: CATSRWDRGARETQYF.